The subject of this entry is one TCR beta chain. PCR primers comprised 60 Vbeta and 13 Jbeta primers. TCRdb keeps only in-frame clones here, not all; method: immunoSEQ multiplex PCR. The table lists about 90,000 clones, approximately 76% of them singletons. V lost 6 bases to trimming and J lost 1 base; unmatched junction nucleotides: 11. Germline values: CDR1 LNHNV, CDR2 YYDKDF (reference sequence). This CDR3 region has 17 residues. These data belong to a study of cytomegalovirus exposure and HLA in healthy donors. The clonotype originates from a woman aged 55-69 years in good health and CMV-seropositive. Sequenced material: PBMCs. The chain has TRBV15 and TRBJ2-7; TRBD2 aligns across 11 bases. The DNA for the CDR3 is TGTGCCACCAGTGTACTAGCGGGAGAGAAAGTTTCCTACGAGCAGTACTTC. It encodes CATSVLAGEKVSYEQYF. Variable domain in full (rest from reference TRBV15 and TRBJ2-7): DAMVIQNPRYQVTQFGKPVTLSCSQTLNHNVMYWYQQKSSQAPKLLFHYYDKDFNNEADTPDNFQSRRPNTSFCFLDIRSPGLGDTAMYLCATSVLAGEKVSYEQYFGPGTRLTVT.